This entry describes one T cell receptor (beta chain). The data belong to a study of T cells after yellow fever vaccination. Background on the study: Sorting on CD3, CD45RA, CCR7 and CD95 yielded EM, EMRA, CM and Tscm memory subsets. Those fractions that held only low numbers of cells were prepared using the SMART-Seq v4 Ultra Low Input RNA kit.

Generation of TCR cDNA used 5'RACE template switching (which added a universal primer site and UMIs). From the 5' RACE reads, TCRdb called clonotypes with MiXCR, one entry per CDR3 protein. The profile covers approximately 58,000 distinct CDR3 sequences, with 5.5% to 6% appearing a single time and 30% to 35% taken by the ten largest. Germline lookup yields CDR1 MNHEY and CDR2 SVGAGI. The ends were cut back, 3 bases at V and 0 bases at J, with 7 bases in the middle. This CDR3 has 14 amino acids. V is TRBV6-5 and J is TRBJ2-3; no clear D gene. The sample consisted of PBMCs, either bulk or a sorted T-cell subset (CD4+, CD8+, memory, or dextramer-sorted; not recorded which), taken on the day of the yellow fever booster vaccination. This receptor was taken from a man aged 18 to 30 who received the YFV17D yellow fever vaccine. In DNA form, the CDR3 reads TGTGCCAGCAGTTATTTTTCAAGCACAGATACGCAGTATTTT. Translation: CASSYFSSTDTQYF.